The TCR beta chain under discussion was sequenced for a study of blood T cell repertoires in COVID-19. Study as a whole: Italy, Spain and the United States were the sources of the convalescent and acute COVID-19 samples. Sources were T cells, B-cell-depleted T cells, or PBMCs; the material itself was cDNA or gDNA.

Per germline, CDR1 SEHNR and CDR2 FQNEAQ (reference sequence). The CDR3 loop spans 14 amino acids. The V gene lost 1 base and the J gene lost 4 bases, with 7 bases spanning the gap. As handled by the study authors: The assay estimated nucleated cells by amplifying reference gene primers. Libraries were prepared by immunoSEQ multiplex PCR; TCRdb keeps only in-frame clonotypes and omits some of them. V and J calls and clone size follow that table, whereas D and trimming were derived from the DNA. The repertoire holds more than 85,000 clones, with about 72% as singletons. The specimen was peripheral blood. This TCR came from a woman aged 55 to 70 with acute or convalescent COVID-19. The chain joins TRBV7-9 to TRBJ2-2; D ambiguous. The DNA of the CDR3 is TGTGCCAGCAGCTTAGGAGTCCCCACCGGGGAGCTGTTTTTT. It is translated as CASSLGVPTGELFF.